Judged by frequency, the clone carrying this T cell receptor (beta chain) is medium-sized (0.01 to 0.1%). This CDR3 is 14 amino acids long. Germline V gene lookup returns CDR1 SGHAT and CDR2 FQDESV (reference sequence). This record belongs to a study of T cell clusters in autoimmune cytopenias. TRB was amplified from 250 ng of peripheral blood genomic DNA per sample. Multiplex touch-down PCR amplified TRB using TRB-A and TRB-B pools in one tube. TCRdb reprocessed the multiplex PCR reads and reports one entry per CDR3 protein, with no DNA. The sample's table shows roughly 5,000 distinct CDR3 sequences.

This chain joins TRBV11-1 and TRBJ1-2. The TCR comes from a human donor with an autoimmune cytopenia or autoimmune hepatitis (not recorded which). Source material: peripheral blood. The CDR3 sequence is CASSSGVKSYGYTF. Full variable domain (remainder filled in from reference TRBV11-1 and TRBJ1-2): EAEVAQSPRYKITEKSQAVAFWCDPISGHATLYWYRQILGQGPELLVQFQDESVVDDSQLPKDRFSAERLKGVDSTLKIQPAELGDSAMYLCASSSGVKSYGYTFGSGTRLTVV.